This TCR beta chain was obtained from a study of shared clonotypes between healthy human individuals. V lost 4 bases, J lost 4 bases, and 20 bases lay in between. In germline, CDR1 is MDHEN, CDR2 SYDVKM. The CDR3 consists of 16 residues. CD45RO-negative CD8 cells positively selected for CCR7 made up the naive population, which excluded terminally differentiated effector memory CD45RA+ cells. The donor population consisted of healthy HIV-negative adults with no recent acute infections or vaccinations. Every one of the donors was a Caucasian adult that lived in Nashville, Tennessee. At deep level, the assay was performed. Under the authors' procedure: Sequence data from immunoSEQ were junction-only and lacked quality scores; consequently, filtering differed. The method was immunoSEQ multiplex PCR; TCRdb's version includes in-frame clones alone and lacks a portion of them. V and J calls and clone size are those listed in that table; D and trimming were worked out from the DNA. The repertoire consists of some 600,000 clones, with 95% to 97% occurring once and the leading ten covering roughly 0.1%.

The TCR comes from a woman aged 25-40 years in good health. The sample comprised naive CD8+ T cells sorted from blood. The genes are TRBV28 and TRBJ2-7; D not certain. The CDR3 DNA sequence: TGTGCCAGCAGTTCGCCTTCCGTAGAATTCGGGTACGAGCAGTACTTC. It yields the protein CASSSPSVEFGYEQYF.